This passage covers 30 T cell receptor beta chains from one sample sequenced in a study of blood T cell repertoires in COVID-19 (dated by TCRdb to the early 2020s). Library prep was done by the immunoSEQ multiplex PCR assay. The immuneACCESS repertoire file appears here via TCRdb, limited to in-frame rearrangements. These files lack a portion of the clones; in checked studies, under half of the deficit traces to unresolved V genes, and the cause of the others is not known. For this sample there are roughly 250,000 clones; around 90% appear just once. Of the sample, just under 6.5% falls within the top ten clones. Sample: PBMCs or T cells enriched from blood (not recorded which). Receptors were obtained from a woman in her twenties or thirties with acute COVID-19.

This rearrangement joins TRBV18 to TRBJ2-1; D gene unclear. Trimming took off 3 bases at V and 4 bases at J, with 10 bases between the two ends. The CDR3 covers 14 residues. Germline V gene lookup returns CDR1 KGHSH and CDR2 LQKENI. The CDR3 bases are TGTGCCAGCTCACCTAATCCGGGTTACAATGAGCAGTTCTTC. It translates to CASSPNPGYNEQFF.

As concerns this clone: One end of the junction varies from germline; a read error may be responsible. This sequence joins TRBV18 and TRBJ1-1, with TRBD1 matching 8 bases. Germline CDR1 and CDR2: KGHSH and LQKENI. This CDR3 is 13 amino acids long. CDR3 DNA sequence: TGTGCCAGTTCACAGGGGGAGAACACTGAAGCTTTCTTT. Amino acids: CASSQGENTEAFF.

CDR3 in amino acids: CASSSPGQGRLYF. CDR3 DNA sequence: TGTGCCAGCAGCTCGCCGGGACAGGGACGGCTGTATTTT. The chain links TRBV7-2 to TRBJ2-3; TRBD1 matches 9 bases. Germline values: CDR1 SGHTA, CDR2 FQGNSA. The J segment lost 14 bases and the V segment lost 4 bases, leaving 10 bases of the junction unmatched. The CDR3 is made up of 13 amino acids.

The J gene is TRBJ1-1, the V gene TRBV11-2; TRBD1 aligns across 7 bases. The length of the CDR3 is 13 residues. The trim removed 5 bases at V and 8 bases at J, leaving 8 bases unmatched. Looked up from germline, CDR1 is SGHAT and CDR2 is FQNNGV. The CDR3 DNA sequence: TGTGCCAGCAGCGCGTCGGACAGGCGAGAAGCTTTCTTT. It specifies CASSASDRREAFF.

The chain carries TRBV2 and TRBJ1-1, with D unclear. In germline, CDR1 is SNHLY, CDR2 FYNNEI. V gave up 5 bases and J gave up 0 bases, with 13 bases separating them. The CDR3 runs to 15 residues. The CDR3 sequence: CASSRERTLNTEAFF. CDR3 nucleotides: TGTGCCAGCAGTCGGGAACGTACTTTGAACACTGAAGCTTTCTTT.

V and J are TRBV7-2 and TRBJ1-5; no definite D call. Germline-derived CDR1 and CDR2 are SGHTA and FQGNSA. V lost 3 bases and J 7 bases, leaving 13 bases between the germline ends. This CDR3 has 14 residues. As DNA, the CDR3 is TGTGCCAGCAGCTTTTTCGATCTCGGGCAGCCCCAGCATTTT. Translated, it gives CASSFFDLGQPQHF.

The CDR3 spells CASRKRRLARSGTQFF. CDR3 DNA: TGTGCCAGCAGAAAAAGGAGGCTAGCGAGATCAGGGACCCAGTTCTTC. The chain joins TRBV21-1 to TRBJ2-1; the listed D gene, TRBD2, was not tested against the DNA. TRBV21-1 has pseudogene status. CDR3 length: 16 residues.

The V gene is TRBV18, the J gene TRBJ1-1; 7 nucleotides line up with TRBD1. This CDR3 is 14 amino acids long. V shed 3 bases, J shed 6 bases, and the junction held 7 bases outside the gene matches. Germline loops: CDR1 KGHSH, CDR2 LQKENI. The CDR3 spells CASSPSTTGAEAFF. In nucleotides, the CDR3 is TGTGCCAGCTCACCTTCAACTACAGGGGCTGAAGCTTTCTTT.

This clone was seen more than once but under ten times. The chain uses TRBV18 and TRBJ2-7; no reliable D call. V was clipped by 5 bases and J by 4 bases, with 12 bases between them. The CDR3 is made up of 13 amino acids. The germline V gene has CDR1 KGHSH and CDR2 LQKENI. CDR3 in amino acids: CASSSNPGYEQYF. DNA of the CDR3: TGTGCCAGCTCATCCAATCCAGGATACGAGCAGTACTTC.

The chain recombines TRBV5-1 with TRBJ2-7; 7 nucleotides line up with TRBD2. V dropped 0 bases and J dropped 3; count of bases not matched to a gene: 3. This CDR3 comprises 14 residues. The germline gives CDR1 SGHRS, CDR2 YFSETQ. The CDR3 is CASSLAAGDYEQYF. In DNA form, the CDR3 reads TGCGCCAGCAGCTTGGCGGCGGGAGACTACGAGCAGTACTTC.

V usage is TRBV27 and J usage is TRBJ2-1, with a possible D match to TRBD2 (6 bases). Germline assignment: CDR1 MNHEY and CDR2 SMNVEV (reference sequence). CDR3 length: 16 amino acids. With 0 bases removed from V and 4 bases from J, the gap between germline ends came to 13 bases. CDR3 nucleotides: TGTGCCAGCAGTTTATCTGCGGGACCCAAATACAATGAGCAGTTCTTC. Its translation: CASSLSAGPKYNEQFF.

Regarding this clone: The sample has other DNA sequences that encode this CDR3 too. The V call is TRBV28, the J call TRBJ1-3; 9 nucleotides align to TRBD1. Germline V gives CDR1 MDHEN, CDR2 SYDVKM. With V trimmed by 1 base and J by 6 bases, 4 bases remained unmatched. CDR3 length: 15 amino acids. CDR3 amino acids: CASSLLRDRENTIYF. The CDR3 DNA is TGTGCCAGCAGTTTATTAAGGGACAGGGAAAACACCATATATTTT. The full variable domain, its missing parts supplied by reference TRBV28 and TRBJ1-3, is DVKVTQSSRYLVKRTGEKVFLECVQDMDHENMFWYRQDPGLGLRLIYFSYDVKMKEKGDIPEGYSVSREKKERFSLILESASTNQTSMYLCASSLLRDRENTIYFGEGSWLTVV.

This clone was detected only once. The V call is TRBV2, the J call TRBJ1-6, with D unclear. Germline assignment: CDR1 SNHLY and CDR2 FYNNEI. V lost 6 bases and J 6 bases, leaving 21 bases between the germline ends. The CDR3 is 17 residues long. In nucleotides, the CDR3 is TGTGCCAGCAGCATCGGGTTTTTGGCAACCGGTAATTCACCCCTCCACTTT. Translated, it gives CASSIGFLATGNSPLHF.

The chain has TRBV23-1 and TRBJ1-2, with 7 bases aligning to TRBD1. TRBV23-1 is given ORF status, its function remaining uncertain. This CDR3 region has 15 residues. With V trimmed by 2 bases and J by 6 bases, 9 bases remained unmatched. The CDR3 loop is CASSQPPRQGDGYTF. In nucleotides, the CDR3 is TGCGCCAGCAGTCAACCGCCCCGACAGGGAGATGGCTACACCTTC.

CDR3 loop: CASRDRGKSPLHF. In DNA, the CDR3 is TGTGCCAGCAGGGACAGGGGCAAATCACCCCTCCACTTT. The V call is TRBV27, the J call TRBJ1-6, with TRBD1 matching 9 bases. The CDR3 has 13 amino acids. V was clipped by 6 bases and J by 10 bases; unmatched bases: 4. Germline lookup yields CDR1 MNHEY and CDR2 SMNVEV (reference sequence).

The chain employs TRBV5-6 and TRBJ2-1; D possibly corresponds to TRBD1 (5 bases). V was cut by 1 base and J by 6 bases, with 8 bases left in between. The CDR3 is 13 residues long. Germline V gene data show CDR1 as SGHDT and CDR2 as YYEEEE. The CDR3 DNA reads TGTGCCAGCAGCTTGACAGGACCCAATGAGCAGTTCTTC. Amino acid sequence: CASSLTGPNEQFF.

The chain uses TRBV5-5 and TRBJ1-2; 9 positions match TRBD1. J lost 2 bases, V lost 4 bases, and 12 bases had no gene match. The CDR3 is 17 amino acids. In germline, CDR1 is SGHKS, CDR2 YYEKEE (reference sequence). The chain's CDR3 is CASSHSGTGLENYGYTF. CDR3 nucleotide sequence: TGTGCCAGCAGCCACTCCGGGACAGGGTTGGAAAACTATGGCTACACCTTC.

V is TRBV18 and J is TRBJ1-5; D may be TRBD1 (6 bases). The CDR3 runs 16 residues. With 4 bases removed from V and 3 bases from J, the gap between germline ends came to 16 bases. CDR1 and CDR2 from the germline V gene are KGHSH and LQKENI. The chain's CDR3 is CASSQGPRTVNQPQHF. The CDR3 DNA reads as TGTGCCAGCTCACAGGGCCCACGGACAGTCAATCAGCCCCAGCATTTT.

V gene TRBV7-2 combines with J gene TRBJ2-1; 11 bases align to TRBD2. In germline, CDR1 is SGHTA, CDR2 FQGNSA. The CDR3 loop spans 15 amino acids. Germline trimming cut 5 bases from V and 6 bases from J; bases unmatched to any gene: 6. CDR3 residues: CASSLPGLAANEQFF. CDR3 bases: TGTGCCAGCAGCCTGCCGGGACTAGCGGCCAATGAGCAGTTCTTC. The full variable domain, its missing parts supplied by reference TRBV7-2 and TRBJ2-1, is GAGVSQSPSNKVTEKGKDVELRCDPISGHTALYWYRQSLGQGLEFLIYFQGNSAPDKSGLPSDRFSAERTGGSVSTLTIQRTQQEDSAVYLCASSLPGLAANEQFFGPGTRLTVL.

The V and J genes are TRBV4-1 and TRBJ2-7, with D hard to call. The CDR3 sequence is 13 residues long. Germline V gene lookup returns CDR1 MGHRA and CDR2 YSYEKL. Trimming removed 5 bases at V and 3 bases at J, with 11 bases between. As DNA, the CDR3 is TGCGCCAGCAGCGTCCAGGCCAACTACGAGCAGTACTTC. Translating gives CASSVQANYEQYF.

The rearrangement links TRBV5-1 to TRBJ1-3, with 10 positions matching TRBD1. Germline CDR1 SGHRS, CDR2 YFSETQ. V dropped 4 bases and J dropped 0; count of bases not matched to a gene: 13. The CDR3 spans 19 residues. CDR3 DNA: TGCGCCAGCAGCGTAGGACAGGGGGGCCTAGAGATCTCTGGAAACACCATATATTTT. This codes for CASSVGQGGLEISGNTIYF. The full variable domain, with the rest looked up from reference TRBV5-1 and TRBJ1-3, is KAGVTQTPRYLIKTRGQQVTLSCSPISGHRSVSWYQQTPGQGLQFLFEYFSETQRNKGNFPGRFSGRQFSNSRSEMNVSTLELGDSALYLCASSVGQGGLEISGNTIYFGEGSWLTVV.

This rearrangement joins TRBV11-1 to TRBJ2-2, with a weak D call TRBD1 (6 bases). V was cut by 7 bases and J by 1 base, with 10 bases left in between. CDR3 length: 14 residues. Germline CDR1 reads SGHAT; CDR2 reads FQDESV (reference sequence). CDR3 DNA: TGTGCCAGCATCCTGGACAGGAACACCGGGGAGCTGTTTTTT. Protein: CASILDRNTGELFF. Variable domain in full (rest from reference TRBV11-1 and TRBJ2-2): EAEVAQSPRYKITEKSQAVAFWCDPISGHATLYWYRQILGQGPELLVQFQDESVVDDSQLPKDRFSAERLKGVDSTLKIQPAELGDSAMYLCASILDRNTGELFFGEGSRLTVL.

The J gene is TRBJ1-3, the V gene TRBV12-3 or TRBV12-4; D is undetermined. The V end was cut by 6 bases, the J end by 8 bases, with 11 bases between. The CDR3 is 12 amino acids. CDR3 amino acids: CASSTSRDTIYF. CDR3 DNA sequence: TGTGCCAGCAGCACCAGTCGGGACACCATATATTTT.

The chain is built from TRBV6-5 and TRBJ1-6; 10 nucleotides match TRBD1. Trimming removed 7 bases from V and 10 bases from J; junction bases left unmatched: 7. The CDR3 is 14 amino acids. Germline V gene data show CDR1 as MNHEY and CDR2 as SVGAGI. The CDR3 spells CASTGGTGASPLHF. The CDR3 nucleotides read TGTGCCAGCACCGGCGGGACAGGGGCGTCACCCCTCCACTTT.

The CDR3 region is CAAGQGSGYTF. The CDR3 nucleotides are TGTGCCGCGGGACAGGGGAGCGGCTACACCTTC. The V call is TRBV6-5, the J call TRBJ1-2; 10 nucleotides match TRBD1. The CDR3 has 11 amino acids. From germline, CDR1 is MNHEY and CDR2 SVGAGI. The V and J ends lost 11 bases and 8 bases, in that order; junction bases with no gene match: 5.

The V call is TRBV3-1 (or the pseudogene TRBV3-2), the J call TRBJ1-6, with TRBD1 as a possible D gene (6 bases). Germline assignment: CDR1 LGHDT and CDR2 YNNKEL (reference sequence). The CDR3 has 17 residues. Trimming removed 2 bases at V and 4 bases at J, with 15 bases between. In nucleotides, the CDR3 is TGTGCCAGCAGCCAACGGACAGTCCACGGGTATAATTCACCCCTCCACTTT. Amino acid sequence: CASSQRTVHGYNSPLHF.

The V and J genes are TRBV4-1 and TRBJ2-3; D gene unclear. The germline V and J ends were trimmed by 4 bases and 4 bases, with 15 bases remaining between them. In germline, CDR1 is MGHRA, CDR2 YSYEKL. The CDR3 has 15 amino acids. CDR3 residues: CASSPPLSSPDTQYF. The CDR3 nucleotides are TGCGCCAGCAGCCCCCCCCTCAGTAGCCCAGATACGCAGTATTTT.

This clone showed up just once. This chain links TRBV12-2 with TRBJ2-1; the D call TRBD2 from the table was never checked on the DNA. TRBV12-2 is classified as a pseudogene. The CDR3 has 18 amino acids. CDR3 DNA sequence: TGTGCAAGTCGCCCCTTTCCGATTGGGAGATCCCGCAACAATGAGCAGTTCTTC. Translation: CASRPFPIGRSRNNEQFF.

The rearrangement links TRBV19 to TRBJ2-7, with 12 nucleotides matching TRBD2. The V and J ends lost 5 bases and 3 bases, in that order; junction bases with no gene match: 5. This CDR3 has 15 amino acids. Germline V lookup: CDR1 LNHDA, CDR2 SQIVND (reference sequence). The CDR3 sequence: CASSGRLAGVYEQYF. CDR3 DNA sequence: TGTGCCAGTAGTGGGAGACTAGCGGGAGTCTACGAGCAGTACTTC.

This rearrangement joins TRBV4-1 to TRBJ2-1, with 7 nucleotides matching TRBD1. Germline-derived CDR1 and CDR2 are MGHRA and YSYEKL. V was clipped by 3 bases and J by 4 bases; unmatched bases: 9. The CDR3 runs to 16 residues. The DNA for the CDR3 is TGCGCCAGCAGCCACGCAGGGGGTTCGTGGTACAATGAGCAGTTCTTC. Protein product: CASSHAGGSWYNEQFF.